Included here is one TCR beta chain sequence, with context. Its antigen is not known. The entry originates in a study of cytomegalovirus exposure and HLA in healthy donors. General study results and limits: TCR beta chain V- and J-gene trimming was linked, in a later analysis, to a missense variant in DCLRE1C.

CDR1 MNHNY and CDR2 SVGAGI come from the germline V gene (reference sequence). The CDR3 consists of 16 residues. With V trimmed by 2 bases and J by 6 bases, 7 bases remained unmatched. Use of 60 Vbeta and 13 Jbeta primers characterized the PCR. The method was immunoSEQ multiplex PCR; TCRdb's version includes in-frame clones alone and lacks a portion of them. The table has 220,000 or so clones, 60% to 80% seen once. The V call is TRBV6-6, the J call TRBJ2-1, with 10 nucleotides matching TRBD2. Source material: PBMCs. The source of this sequence is a male donor in good health and CMV-seronegative. The CDR3 is CASSYALAGAGNEQFF. CDR3 coding DNA: TGTGCCAGCAGTTACGCGCTAGCGGGAGCGGGCAATGAGCAGTTCTTC.